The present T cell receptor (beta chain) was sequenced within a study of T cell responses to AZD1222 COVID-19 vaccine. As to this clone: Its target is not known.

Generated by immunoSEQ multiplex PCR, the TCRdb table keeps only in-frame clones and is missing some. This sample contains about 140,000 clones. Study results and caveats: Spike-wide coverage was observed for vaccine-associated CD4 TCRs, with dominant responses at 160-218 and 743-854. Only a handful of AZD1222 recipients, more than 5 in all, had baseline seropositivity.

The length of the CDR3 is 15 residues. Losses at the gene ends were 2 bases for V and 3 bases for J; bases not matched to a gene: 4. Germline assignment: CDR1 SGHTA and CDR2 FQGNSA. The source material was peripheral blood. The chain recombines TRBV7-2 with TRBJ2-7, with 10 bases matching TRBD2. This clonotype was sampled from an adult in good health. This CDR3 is CASSLTSGVFYEQYF. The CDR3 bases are TGTGCCAGCAGCTTAACTAGCGGGGTTTTCTACGAGCAGTACTTC. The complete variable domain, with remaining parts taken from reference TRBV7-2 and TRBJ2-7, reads GAGVSQSPSNKVTEKGKDVELRCDPISGHTALYWYRQSLGQGLEFLIYFQGNSAPDKSGLPSDRFSAERTGGSVSTLTIQRTQQEDSAVYLCASSLTSGVFYEQYFGPGTRLTVT.